One TCR beta chain is described in this entry. Its antigen remains unidentified. This CDR3 spans 15 amino acids. Looked up from germline, CDR1 is WNHNN and CDR2 is SYGVQD (reference sequence). The V and J ends lost 4 bases and 5 bases, in that order; junction bases with no gene match: 10. This record belongs to a study of graft-versus-host responses after intestinal transplantation. Data came from immunoSEQ multiplex PCR; TCRdb stores just in-frame clones and leaves some out. The sample shows around 99,000 clones, about nine tenths of them seen only once. This TCR came from a human donor who was the organ donor for an intestinal transplant. The chain links TRBV10-1 to TRBJ2-5; 7 positions agree with TRBD1. Sequencing used unstimulated CD4+ T cells sorted from spleen or lymph node cells, obtained before transplant. CDR3 sequence reads: CASSVHRDSRETQYF. Here the CDR3 DNA reads TGCGCCAGCAGTGTGCACCGGGACAGTCGCGAGACCCAGTACTTC.